The 28 T cell receptor beta chains presented below share a single source sample, sequenced in a study of blood T cell repertoires in COVID-19. TCRdb's table, derived via immunoSEQ multiplex PCR, lists solely in-frame clones and lacks some. The data contain around 75,000 clones, roughly 90% of them singletons. Sequenced: peripheral blood. The receptors here all came from a man aged 55 to 69 with acute or convalescent COVID-19.

The chain uses TRBV12-3 or TRBV12-4 and TRBJ1-6; TRBD1 is a possible D gene (6 bases). V lost 4 bases and J 9 bases, leaving 7 bases between the germline ends. The CDR3 contains 12 residues. This CDR3 reads CASSSQGSPLHF. The CDR3 DNA reads as TGTGCCAGCAGTTCACAGGGTTCACCCCTCCACTTT.

To note about this clone: Other DNA sequences in this sample translate to the same CDR3. V gene TRBV5-4 combines with J gene TRBJ2-3, with 8 nucleotides matching TRBD1. Looked up from germline, CDR1 is SGHNT and CDR2 is YYREEE (reference sequence). The CDR3 is 15 amino acids. The J segment lost 3 bases and the V segment lost 0 bases, leaving 3 bases of the junction unmatched. In DNA form, the CDR3 reads TGTGCCAGCAGCTTGGACAGGGGGATGACAGATACGCAGTATTTT. Its protein is CASSLDRGMTDTQYF.

This clone showed up just once. V gene TRBV19 combines with J gene TRBJ2-5, with 8 bases identical to TRBD2. V lost 6 bases, J lost 5 bases, and 8 bases stayed unmatched. This CDR3 is 14 amino acids long. Germline CDR1 LNHDA, CDR2 SQIVND (reference sequence). In nucleotides, the CDR3 is TGTGCCAGTAGAGGGACTAGATTTACCGAGACCCAGTACTTC. This sequence encodes CASRGTRFTETQYF.

The V call is TRBV27, the J call TRBJ1-2; unclear D gene. With 5 bases removed from V and 0 bases from J, the gap between germline ends came to 10 bases. There are 14 residues in the CDR3. Looked up from germline, CDR1 is MNHEY and CDR2 is SMNVEV (reference sequence). The CDR3 region is CASSPPESNYGYTF. Here the CDR3 DNA reads TGTGCCAGCAGTCCCCCGGAGTCTAACTATGGCTACACCTTC.

The rearrangement joins TRBV6-2 or TRBV6-3 to TRBJ1-1; D unresolved. V was cut by 2 bases and J by 2 bases, with 6 bases left in between. The CDR3 has 13 amino acids. The germline CDR1 and CDR2 sequences are MNHEY and SVGEGT. The CDR3: CASSYGRNTEAFF. The CDR3 DNA is TGTGCCAGCAGTTACGGCAGAAACACTGAAGCTTTCTTT.

The chain carries TRBV11-2 and TRBJ2-1; 8 bases map to TRBD2. V lost 0 bases, J lost 2 bases, and 3 bases stayed unmatched. Germline CDR1 is SGHAT and CDR2 is FQNNGV. This CDR3 has 16 amino acids. The CDR3 nucleotides read TGTGCCAGCAGCTTAGATATAGCGGGGACCTACAATGAGCAGTTCTTC. It codes for CASSLDIAGTYNEQFF.

The chain carries TRBV5-1 and TRBJ1-6, with a tentative D call TRBD1 (5 bases). Germline lookup yields CDR1 SGHRS and CDR2 YFSETQ. The length of the CDR3 is 16 residues. The V end lost 0 bases, the J end lost 9 bases, and 16 bases lay between the germline ends. In nucleotides, the CDR3 is TGCGCCAGCAGCTTGGGTCAGGGCAGTCGAATTTCACCCCTCCACTTT. Protein sequence: CASSLGQGSRISPLHF.

On this clone: This sample includes further DNA sequences coding for the same CDR3. The chain joins TRBV5-6 to TRBJ2-5, with 11 bases matching TRBD2. CDR3 length: 15 amino acids. Germline V gene data show CDR1 as SGHDT and CDR2 as YYEEEE. J lost 2 bases, V lost 0 bases, and 0 bases had no gene match. The CDR3 DNA reads as TGTGCCAGCAGCTTGGTAGCGGGGGGGCAAGAGACCCAGTACTTC. Translated: CASSLVAGGQETQYF. The entire variable domain, with the rest obtained from reference TRBV5-6 and TRBJ2-5, is as follows: DAGVTQSPTHLIKTRGQQVTLRCSPKSGHDTVSWYQQALGQGPQFIFQYYEEEERQRGNFPDRFSGHQFPNYSSELNVNALLLGDSALYLCASSLVAGGQETQYFGPGTRLLVL.

This chain uses TRBV2 with TRBJ1-4, with 7 bases matching TRBD1. This CDR3 has 14 amino acids. Per the germline V gene, CDR1 is SNHLY and CDR2 is FYNNEI. Trimming at V came to 7 bases and at J to 5 bases, leaving 7 bases not matched to a gene. Written as DNA, the CDR3 is TGTGCCAGCAAATCGATCAGGGGGAATGAAAAACTGTTTTTT. Protein: CASKSIRGNEKLFF.

This chain joins TRBV21-1 and TRBJ2-5; the table's D call TRBD1 went unverified against the DNA. TRBV21-1 is an annotated pseudogene. The CDR3 is 17 residues long. The CDR3 bases are TGTGCCAGCAGCAAATATGGGGGACAGGGGGCTTCAGAGACCCAGTACTTC. Encoded protein: CASSKYGGQGASETQYF.

J is TRBJ2-2 and V is TRBV5-4; TRBD2 aligns across 13 bases. The CDR3 is made up of 18 amino acids. Germline values: CDR1 SGHNT, CDR2 YYREEE (reference sequence). V gave up 3 bases and J gave up 5 bases; unmatched junction bases: 10. The CDR3 protein is CASSYTGTSGKRTGELFF. CDR3 bases: TGTGCCAGCAGCTATACCGGGACTAGCGGGAAGAGGACCGGGGAGCTGTTTTTT.

This clone was detected a few times. The chain recombines TRBV30 with TRBJ2-7, with TRBD2 matching 8 bases. The trim removed 3 bases at V and 5 bases at J, leaving 12 bases unmatched. Germline V CDR1 and CDR2: GTSNPN, SVGIG (reference sequence). The CDR3 is 15 residues long. CDR3 amino acids: CAWSGVSGSFHEQYF. The CDR3 DNA reads as TGTGCCTGGAGCGGGGTAAGCGGGAGCTTCCACGAGCAGTACTTC.

This rearrangement joins TRBV12-5 to TRBJ2-3; 7 nucleotides agree with TRBD2. The germline V gene has CDR1 LGHNT and CDR2 FRNRAP. The CDR3 is made up of 17 amino acids. V lost 5 bases to trimming and J lost 2 bases; unmatched junction nucleotides: 13. The chain's CDR3 is CASGALSREGTTDTQYF. The CDR3 bases are TGTGCTAGTGGTGCCCTCTCGAGGGAGGGTACCACAGATACGCAGTATTTT.

This chain uses TRBV19 with TRBJ1-4, with 7 bases matching TRBD1. The CDR3 loop spans 14 amino acids. V lost 4 bases and J lost 8; bases outside the gene matches: 7. Per germline, CDR1 LNHDA and CDR2 SQIVND (reference sequence). Here the CDR3 DNA reads TGTGCCAGTAGTAGACAGGGTGGGGGCGAAAAACTGTTTTTT. As protein: CASSRQGGGEKLFF.

CDR3 sequence (DNA): TGTGCCAGCAGTCCCAGTGGGGGGAGCTACAATGAGCAGTTCTTC. Protein product: CASSPSGGSYNEQFF. This chain joins TRBV7-2 and TRBJ2-1; maybe TRBD2 (6 bases). The V and J ends lost 6 bases and 3 bases respectively, with 15 bases between them. CDR3 size: 15 residues. In germline, CDR1 is SGHTA, CDR2 FQGNSA.

The V and J genes are TRBV6-5 and TRBJ1-2; TRBD1 aligns across 10 bases. Germline CDR1 is MNHEY and CDR2 is SVGAGI. V was clipped by 5 bases and J by 4 bases; unmatched bases: 4. The CDR3 is 14 residues long. The CDR3 sequence: CASSRGQGFYGYTF. The CDR3 DNA reads as TGTGCCAGCAGTAGGGGACAGGGGTTCTATGGCTACACCTTC.

This rearrangement joins TRBV19 to TRBJ1-6, with 8 bases identical to TRBD1. This CDR3 is 14 amino acids long. Germline-derived CDR1 and CDR2 are LNHDA and SQIVND (reference sequence). With 3 bases clipped from V and 10 bases from J, the junction kept 5 bases outside the gene matches. CDR3 nucleotides: TGTGCCAGTAGTATGGGGACAGGCAACTCACCCCTCCACTTT. This encodes CASSMGTGNSPLHF.

The chain uses TRBV7-2 and TRBJ2-5; 12 bases match TRBD2. V gave up 6 bases and J gave up 2 bases; unmatched junction bases: 16. Germline values: CDR1 SGHTA, CDR2 FQGNSA. The CDR3 sequence is 19 residues long. CDR3 residues: CASRVLAGGRLLNQETQYF. The CDR3 nucleotides are TGTGCCAGCAGGGTACTAGCGGGGGGTCGTCTACTCAATCAAGAGACCCAGTACTTC. Supplemented by reference TRBV7-2 and TRBJ2-5, the full variable domain reads GAGVSQSPSNKVTEKGKDVELRCDPISGHTALYWYRQSLGQGLEFLIYFQGNSAPDKSGLPSDRFSAERTGGSVSTLTIQRTQQEDSAVYLCASRVLAGGRLLNQETQYFGPGTRLLVL.

The V call is TRBV29-1, the J call TRBJ1-4; D ambiguous. Germline V lookup: CDR1 SQVTM, CDR2 ANQGSEA. V lost 0 bases and J lost 8, with 4 bases in between. The length of the CDR3 is 11 residues. CDR3 nucleotide sequence: TGCAGCGTTGAAGATCTCGAAAAACTGTTTTTT. Its protein is CSVEDLEKLFF.

The V gene is TRBV5-1, the J gene TRBJ2-1; TRBD2 is a possible D gene (5 bases). Germline V gene sequence: CDR1 SGHRS, CDR2 YFSETQ. This CDR3 region has 14 residues. V lost 4 bases to trimming and J lost 3 bases, with 11 bases between them. The CDR3 nucleotides read TGCGCCAGCAGCCGGGGAAGTAACTACAATGAGCAGTTCTTC. Its translation is CASSRGSNYNEQFF.

The rearrangement joins TRBV30 to TRBJ1-1, with a weak D call TRBD1 (5 bases). Germline V gene lookup returns CDR1 GTSNPN and CDR2 SVGIG (reference sequence). The CDR3 consists of 12 residues. Trimming stripped 5 bases from V and 1 base from J, with 8 bases between. CDR3 sequence (DNA): TGTGCCTGGTGCAGGGAGAACACTGAAGCTTTCTTT. Translating it yields CAWCRENTEAFF.

The rearrangement joins TRBV27 to TRBJ2-1; weak D call: TRBD2 (5 bases). The CDR3 is 14 amino acids. Trimming left V 6 bases short and J 1 base short, with 10 bases between. CDR1 and CDR2 (germline): MNHEY, SMNVEV (reference sequence). The CDR3 is CASRRRFSYNEQFF. The CDR3 coding sequence is TGTGCCAGCAGACGGAGGTTTTCCTACAATGAGCAGTTCTTC.

The V call is TRBV28, the J call TRBJ2-4; TRBD1 matches 9 bases. CDR3 length: 14 amino acids. The germline gives CDR1 MDHEN, CDR2 SYDVKM. Trimming removed 5 bases from V and 9 bases from J; junction bases left unmatched: 8. The CDR3 region is CASSTNGGQGIQYF. The CDR3 DNA reads as TGTGCCAGCAGTACGAACGGGGGACAGGGCATTCAGTACTTC.

J is TRBJ2-1 and V is TRBV24-1; 10 bases align to TRBD1. Germline CDR1 is KGHDR and CDR2 is SFDVKD. The CDR3 contains 15 residues. J gave up 4 bases and V 9 bases, and 8 bases lay outside the gene matches. In DNA, the CDR3 is TGTGCCACCGATTCCGGGACAGGGGCGTACAATGAGCAGTTCTTC. Translation: CATDSGTGAYNEQFF.

The chain has TRBV19 and TRBJ2-3; 7 bases fit TRBD1. The ends lost 11 bases at V and 1 base at J; junction bases unmatched: 12. CDR1 and CDR2 from the germline V gene are LNHDA and SQIVND (reference sequence). CDR3 size: 15 residues. The CDR3 region is CASKPRTGRTDTQYF. In DNA, the CDR3 is TGTGCCTCCAAGCCCAGGACAGGCCGCACAGATACGCAGTATTTT.

This clone appeared once. The chain couples TRBV30 to TRBJ1-3; no definite D call. The germline V gene has CDR1 GTSNPN and CDR2 SVGIG (reference sequence). This CDR3 region has 12 residues. V was cut by 1 base and J by 6 bases, with 7 bases left in between. The CDR3 bases are TGTGCCTGGAGTGGCAGTGCAAACACCATATATTTT. It specifies CAWSGSANTIYF.

The chain has TRBV6-5 and TRBJ2-2; 12 bases agree with TRBD2. The trim removed 7 bases at V and 9 bases at J, leaving 6 bases unmatched. The germline V gene encodes CDR1 MNHEY and CDR2 SVGAGI. There are 14 residues in the CDR3. CDR3 loop: CASKTSGGLRELFF. For the CDR3, the DNA is TGTGCCAGCAAAACTAGCGGGGGGCTGCGGGAGCTGTTTTTT.

The chain employs TRBV30 and TRBJ1-5; 10 nucleotides agree with TRBD1. Germline CDR1 GTSNPN, CDR2 SVGIG (reference sequence). V lost 0 bases to trimming and J lost 2 bases; unmatched junction nucleotides: 1. This CDR3 region has 15 residues. CDR3 in DNA: TGTGCCTGGAGTGTGGGACAGGGGCGCAATCAGCCCCAGCATTTT. Protein sequence: CAWSVGQGRNQPQHF.